This TCR beta chain derives from a study of T cells after somatic rescue of genetic block. V dropped 3 bases and J dropped 0 bases, with 7 bases sitting between them. The CDR3 contains 14 residues. CDR1 and CDR2 (germline): SGHTA, FQGNSA. Clones were sequenced by immunoSEQ multiplex PCR, and TCRdb holds only the in-frame ones, with some missing. The table lists about 52,000 clones, approximately 96% of them singletons. This sequence was found in a child in the first two years of life. Sequencing used peripheral blood mononuclear cells (PBMCs). The chain joins TRBV7-2 to TRBJ2-3; weak D call: TRBD2 (5 bases). The CDR3 DNA sequence: TGTGCCAGCAGCTTTAGGACTAGCACAGATACGCAGTATTTT. It is translated as CASSFRTSTDTQYF.